The rows below give T cell receptor beta chains drawn from one sample of a study of cytomegalovirus exposure and HLA in healthy donors. Assay used: immunoSEQ multiplex PCR; TCRdb lists only in-frame clones, some missing. The sample records around 150,000 clones, around 75% being singletons. Sequences were obtained from PBMCs. These receptors all stem from a man younger than 30 in good health and CMV-seronegative. The CDR3 runs from the conserved cysteine through the conserved F or W. The order of the fields is J gene, D gene, clone size, V gene, CDR3 DNA, CDR3 protein. D genes are given only for firm matches. Rows give clone size only sometimes, using once, few, many, or a class for an expanded clone.

TRBJ1-1	NA	few	TRBV11-2	TGTGCCAGCAGCTTAATCAGTTACCCTGAAGCTTTCTTT	CASSLISYPEAFF
TRBJ2-7	NA	NA	TRBV23-1	TGCGCCAGCAGTCAGCGGCCAAGTGATAGCTCCTACGAGCAGTACTTC	CASSQRPSDSSYEQYF
TRBJ2-1	TRBD2	NA	TRBV14	TGTGCCAGCAGCCAAGGGGGCTCTGGGGCTAGCGGGAGGGCCCAGTTCTTC	CASSQGGSGASGRAQFF
TRBJ1-5	TRBD1	NA	TRBV10-3	TGTGCCATCTCGCCGGGACAGGGGAGAGAGTATAGCAATCAGCCCCAGCATTTT	CAISPGQGREYSNQPQHF
TRBJ2-5	NA	NA	TRBV28	TGTGCCAGCAGTTTTGGGCTACAGTACCAAGAGACCCAGTACTTC	CASSFGLQYQETQYF
TRBJ2-3	NA	few	TRBV28	TGTGCCAGCAGCCAACTAGCCTATACGCAGTATTTT	CASSQLAYTQYF
TRBJ2-1	TRBD1	NA	TRBV6-1	TGTGCCAGCAGTCTCCGACAGGGCGATGAGCAGTTCTTC	CASSLRQGDEQFF
TRBJ2-6	TRBD2	NA	TRBV11-2	TGTGCCAGCAGCCCAGGACTAGCGGGGGAGGGTGGGGCCAACGTCCTGACTTTC	CASSPGLAGEGGANVLTF
TRBJ1-2	NA	NA	TRBV6-5	TGTGCCAGCACATTAAGAGGCTATGGCTACACCTTC	CASTLRGYGYTF
TRBJ2-7	NA	NA	TRBV5-4	TGTGCCAGCAGCCGAGGGGGAAGGGAGCAGTACTTC	CASSRGGREQYF
TRBJ2-1	TRBD2	NA	TRBV9	TGTGCCAGCAGCCCTAGCGGGAGTTCCTACAATGAGCAGTTCTTC	CASSPSGSSYNEQFF
TRBJ1-2	NA	NA	TRBV11-2	TGTGCCAGCAGCCCAGGATATGGCTACACCTTC	CASSPGYGYTF
TRBJ2-1	NA	once	TRBV19	TGTGCCAGTAGTATCCGACTTTTCTACAATGAGCAGTTCTTC	CASSIRLFYNEQFF
TRBJ2-7	NA	few	TRBV11-2	TGTGCCAGCAGCACCTTCTCGGGAGAGCAGTACTTC	CASSTFSGEQYF
TRBJ2-7	TRBD2	NA	TRBV7-9	TGTTCCAGCGGCAAGACTAGCGGGAGGAGACTCTACGAGCAGTACTTC	CSSGKTSGRRLYEQYF
TRBJ2-5	NA	NA	TRBV7-6	TGTGCCAGCAGCTTAGGCCCTCGACACAGGTCGGAGACCCAGTACTTC	CASSLGPRHRSETQYF
TRBJ2-5	TRBD2	NA	TRBV28	TGTGCCAGCAGTTTCGTTGGGGGACTACAAGAGACCCAGTACTTC	CASSFVGGLQETQYF
TRBJ2-7	TRBD1	NA	TRBV7-8	TGTGCCAGCAGCCCTGCCTCGATCCGGGACAGGGGCCCCTACGAGCAGTACTTC	CASSPASIRDRGPYEQYF
TRBJ1-1	NA	few	TRBV5-6	TGTGCCAGCAGCTTTGGGCCCATAGAAGCTTTCTTT	CASSFGPIEAFF
TRBJ2-7	NA	NA	TRBV7-9	TGTTCCAGCAGCCCCTTGGAGGGGAAGGAGTGGTGGAATCAGTACTTC	CSSSPLEGKEWWNQYF
TRBJ1-4	TRBD1	NA	TRBV4-1	TGCGCCAGCAGCCATGGACAGGGGCGACAGAATGAAAAACTGTTTTTT	CASSHGQGRQNEKLFF
TRBJ2-2	NA	NA	TRBV10-3	TGTGCCACCTGCGCCCTACTAGGGTCCGGGGAGCTGTTTTTT	CATCALLGSGELFF
TRBJ2-3	TRBD1	NA	TRBV29-1	TGCAGCACCCGGGACAGGCTTTGGGGTACGCAGTATTTT	CSTRDRLWGTQYF
TRBJ1-5	TRBD1	NA	TRBV19	TGTGCCAGTAGTACCGGACAGGCCAACAATCAGCCCCAGCATTTT	CASSTGQANNQPQHF
TRBJ1-5	NA	NA	TRBV5-6	TGTGCCAGCAGCAACAGGGAATATGGGGGTCAGCCCCAGCATTTT	CASSNREYGGQPQHF
TRBJ1-2	NA	once	TRBV29-1	TGCAGCGTTGTAGACGGGAACTATGGCTACACCTTC	CSVVDGNYGYTF
TRBJ1-5	NA	few	TRBV7-9	TGTGCCAGCAGCCCCCGACCAGGGGACCAGCCCCAGCATTTT	CASSPRPGDQPQHF
TRBJ1-1	NA	few	TRBV25-1	TGTGCCAGCAGTGGTGCAGTGAAAGCTTTCTTT	CASSGAVKAFF
TRBJ1-2	TRBD1	NA	TRBV7-2	TGTGCCGGCAGCGCCCAACAGGGGGACTATGGCTACACCTTC	CAGSAQQGDYGYTF
TRBJ2-1	TRBD2	once	TRBV10-1	TGCGCCAGCAGTGAGGCAACTAGCGGACATGGGGAGCAGTTCTTC	CASSEATSGHGEQFF
TRBJ1-3	TRBD1	few	TRBV6-5	TGTGCCAGCAGTTACTCGACAGGGTCTGGAAACACCATATATTTT	CASSYSTGSGNTIYF
TRBJ2-1	TRBD2	NA	TRBV10-3	TGTGCCATCAGTGAGTCGTTGGCGGGAGACGGCCATGAGCAGTTCTTC	CAISESLAGDGHEQFF
TRBJ2-4	NA	few	TRBV4-3	TGCGCCAGCTCCTCAACCCCTGGACAGCAAAACATTCAGTACTTC	CASSSTPGQQNIQYF
TRBJ2-7	TRBD1	NA	TRBV10-3	TGTGCCGCGGGCGGTGCGGACAGGGCCCACGAGCAGTACTTC	CAAGGADRAHEQYF
TRBJ2-3	TRBD1	NA	TRBV19	TGTGCCAGTAGTATATTCGGACAGGGAGCCTCCACAGATACGCAGTATTTT	CASSIFGQGASTDTQYF
TRBJ2-6	NA	few	TRBV7-9	TGTTCCAGCAGCTCCGGCCAGGGTTCTACTGGGGCCAACGTCCTGACTTTC	CSSSSGQGSTGANVLTF
TRBJ1-5	TRBD1	NA	TRBV19	TGTGCCAGTTCAAGGGGGACAGCCCTTAGCAATCAGCCCCAGCATTTT	CASSRGTALSNQPQHF
TRBJ1-5	TRBD1	NA	TRBV10-2	TGCGCCAGCAGTGAGTCGGGCAGGGGGCGCCAGCCCCAGCATTTT	CASSESGRGRQPQHF
TRBJ2-1	NA	NA	TRBV5-1	TGCGCCAGCAGCCACCCCCAGGGAGGTGAGCAGTTCTTC	CASSHPQGGEQFF
TRBJ2-2	TRBD2	NA	TRBV9	TGTGCCAGCAGCGTAGAGGGTAGCGGGACCGGGGAGCTGTTTTTT	CASSVEGSGTGELFF
TRBJ2-7	NA	NA	TRBV28	TGTGCCAGCAGTCCACCCTCCAGTAACCACGAGCAGTACTTC	CASSPPSSNHEQYF
TRBJ1-1	NA	NA	TRBV7-2	TGTGCCAGCAGCGTTGACAGGCAGAACACTGAAGCTTTCTTT	CASSVDRQNTEAFF
TRBJ1-5	NA	NA	TRBV10-3	TGTGCCATCAGCCAGGGGAAGAATCAGCCCCAGCATTTT	CAISQGKNQPQHF
TRBJ2-3	TRBD2	NA	TRBV5-1	TGCGCCAGCAGCTTACCTACCGGGACTAGCGGCTCAGATACGCAGTATTTT	CASSLPTGTSGSDTQYF
TRBJ1-5	NA	NA	TRBV4-3	TGCGCCAGCAGCCAAGGGGGGGGAGAGCATAGCAATCAGCCCCAGCATTTT	CASSQGGGEHSNQPQHF
TRBJ1-4	NA	NA	TRBV7-2	TGTGCCAGCAGCACCCTAGCACGGGCCACAAATGAAAAACTGTTTTTT	CASSTLARATNEKLFF
TRBJ2-1	TRBD2	NA	TRBV4-1	TGCGCCAGCAGTCCGCCTAGGACTAGCGGATACAATGAGCAGTTCTTC	CASSPPRTSGYNEQFF
TRBJ2-5	NA	NA	TRBV4-3	TGCGCCAGCAGCCAGGTCCGGAGGGAGACCCAGTACTTC	CASSQVRRETQYF
TRBJ1-1	TRBD1	NA	TRBV6-5	TGTGCCAGCAGTTATCAGGGGGCGGACACTGAAGCTTTCTTT	CASSYQGADTEAFF
TRBJ2-3	NA	NA	TRBV6-6	TGTGCCAGCAGTCCCAGGGGTCCATCGCCAGATACGCAGTATTTT	CASSPRGPSPDTQYF
TRBJ2-5	NA	NA	TRBV6-4	TGTGCCAGCAGCCTGACTCCTAGCGACCAAGAGACCCAGTACTTC	CASSLTPSDQETQYF
TRBJ2-7	NA	once	TRBV6-6	TGTGCCAGCAGTCGGAAGGACGTGGGAGACGAGCAGTACTTC	CASSRKDVGDEQYF
TRBJ1-4	TRBD1	NA	TRBV6-5	TGTGCCAGCAGGACCCAGGGGGGCGAACTGTTTTTT	CASRTQGGELFF
TRBJ2-5	TRBD2	few	TRBV5-1	TGCGCCAGCAGCAGAGGGACTAGCGGGAGGGCCGGGCGAGAGACCCAGTACTTC	CASSRGTSGRAGRETQYF
TRBJ1-5	NA	NA	TRBV4-1	TGCGCCAGCAGCCAAGAGAGCTCCGAGGGTCAGCCCCAGCATTTT	CASSQESSEGQPQHF
TRBJ2-7	TRBD1	NA	TRBV19	TGTGCCAGTAGTATAATTGGACAGGGTTCGGAGCAGTACTTC	CASSIIGQGSEQYF